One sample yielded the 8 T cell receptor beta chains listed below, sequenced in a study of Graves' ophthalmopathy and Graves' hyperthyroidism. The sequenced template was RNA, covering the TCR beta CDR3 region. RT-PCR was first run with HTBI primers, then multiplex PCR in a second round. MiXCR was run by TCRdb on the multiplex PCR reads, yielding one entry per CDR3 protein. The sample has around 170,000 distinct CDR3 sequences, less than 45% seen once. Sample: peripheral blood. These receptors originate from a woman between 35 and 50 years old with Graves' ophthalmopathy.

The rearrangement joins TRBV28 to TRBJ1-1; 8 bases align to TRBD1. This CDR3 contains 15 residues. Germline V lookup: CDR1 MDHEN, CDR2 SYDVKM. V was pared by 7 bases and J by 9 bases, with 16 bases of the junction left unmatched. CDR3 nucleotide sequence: TGTGCCAGCACCTCGCTGTATGGACAGGGATTTCAAGCTTTCTTT. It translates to CASTSLYGQGFQAFF. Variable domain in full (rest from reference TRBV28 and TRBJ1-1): DVKVTQSSRYLVKRTGEKVFLECVQDMDHENMFWYRQDPGLGLRLIYFSYDVKMKEKGDIPEGYSVSREKKERFSLILESASTNQTSMYLCASTSLYGQGFQAFFGQGTRLTVV.

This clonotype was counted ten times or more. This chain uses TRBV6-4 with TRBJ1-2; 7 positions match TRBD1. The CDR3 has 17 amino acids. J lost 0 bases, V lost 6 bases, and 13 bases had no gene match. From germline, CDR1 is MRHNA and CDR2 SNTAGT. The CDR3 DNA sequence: TGTGCCAGCAGAGGCATTGGGGGACAGCCAGCTAACTATGGCTACACCTTC. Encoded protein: CASRGIGGQPANYGYTF.

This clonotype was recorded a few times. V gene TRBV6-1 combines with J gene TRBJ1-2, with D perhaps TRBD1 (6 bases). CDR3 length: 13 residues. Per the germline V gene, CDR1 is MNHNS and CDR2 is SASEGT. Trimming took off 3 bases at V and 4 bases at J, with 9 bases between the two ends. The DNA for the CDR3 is TGTGCCAGCAGTGACGGACAGCCCTATGGCTACACCTTC. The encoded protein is CASSDGQPYGYTF.

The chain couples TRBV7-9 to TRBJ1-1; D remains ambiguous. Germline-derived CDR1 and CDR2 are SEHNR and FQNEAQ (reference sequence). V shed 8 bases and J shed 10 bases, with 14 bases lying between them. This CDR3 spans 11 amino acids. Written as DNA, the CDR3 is TGTGCCAGCGAAGGAGGTCTTGGAGCTTTCTTT. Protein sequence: CASEGGLGAFF.

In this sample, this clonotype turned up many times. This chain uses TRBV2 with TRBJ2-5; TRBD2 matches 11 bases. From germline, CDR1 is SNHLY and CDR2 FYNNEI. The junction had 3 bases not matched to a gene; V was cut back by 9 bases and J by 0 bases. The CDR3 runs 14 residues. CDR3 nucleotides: TGTGCCAGTGTAGCGGGAGGGAACCAAGAGACCCAGTACTTC. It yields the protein CASVAGGNQETQYF.

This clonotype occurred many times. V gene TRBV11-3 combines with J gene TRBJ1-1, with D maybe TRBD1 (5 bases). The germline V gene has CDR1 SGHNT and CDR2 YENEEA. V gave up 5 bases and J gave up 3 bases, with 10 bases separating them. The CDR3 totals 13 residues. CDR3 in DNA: TGTGCCAGCAGCGCGCAGGGAGACACTGAAGCTTTCTTT. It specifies CASSAQGDTEAFF.

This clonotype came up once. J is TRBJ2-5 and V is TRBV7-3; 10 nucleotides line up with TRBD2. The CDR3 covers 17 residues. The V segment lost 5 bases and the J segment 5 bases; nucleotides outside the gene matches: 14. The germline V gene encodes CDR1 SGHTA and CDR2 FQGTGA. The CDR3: CASSPTSSGSGLETQYF. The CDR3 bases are TGTGCCAGCAGCCCTACCTCTAGCGGGAGCGGGTTGGAGACCCAGTACTTC.

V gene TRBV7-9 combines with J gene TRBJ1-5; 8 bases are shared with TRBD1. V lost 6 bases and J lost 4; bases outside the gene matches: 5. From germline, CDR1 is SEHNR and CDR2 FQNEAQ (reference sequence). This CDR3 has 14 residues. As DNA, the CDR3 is TGTGCCAGCAGTCGGCAGGGGGCAAATCAGCCCCAGCATTTT. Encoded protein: CASSRQGANQPQHF.